This T cell receptor (beta chain) was obtained from a study of blood T cell repertoires in COVID-19. In the original workflow: Estimated nucleated cell counts came from reference gene primer amplification. Here immunoSEQ multiplex PCR was the method, and the copy in TCRdb shows in-frame clones only, minus some. The DNA gave D and trimming, while V, J and clone size come from that table. The repertoire consists of 70,000 or so clones, with around 90% occurring once and the leading ten covering approximately 11%. The CDR3 consists of 15 residues. V lost 5 bases and J 0 bases, leaving 14 bases between the germline ends. In germline, CDR1 is MDHEN, CDR2 SYDVKM.

The rearrangement joins TRBV28 to TRBJ2-7, with D maybe TRBD1 (6 bases). The sequence was obtained from a woman aged 18-29 years with acute or convalescent COVID-19. Sequenced: peripheral blood. CDR3 loop: CASSTTGRSSYEQYF. CDR3 DNA: TGTGCCAGCAGTACAACAGGGAGATCCTCCTACGAGCAGTACTTC.